What follows is one TCR beta chain and its context. As yet, its antigen is unknown. The entry originates in a study of radiotherapy plus CTLA-4 blockade in lung cancer. About the study: There were objective responses in roughly 17% of patients, and around 32% had disease control.

Sequenced by immunoSEQ multiplex PCR; TCRdb stores in-frame clones only, minus some. The table lists tens of thousands of clones, around nine tenths of them singletons. Study-wide results and limits: Reports state that early shifts in blood T cell clones, with interferon-beta, best predicted response.

The TCR sequence derives from a human donor with non-small cell lung cancer whose response to radiotherapy plus ipilimumab could not be evaluated. Here the sequenced sample was peripheral blood, taken from a patient treated with radiotherapy plus ipilimumab.

The CDR3 here is CASSVGRQASPLHF. The CDR3 region has the DNA TGTGCCAGCAGCGTAGGACGGCAGGCATCACCCCTCCACTTT. The chain couples TRBV9 to TRBJ1-6; D remains unclear. The CDR3 consists of 14 residues. The V and J ends lost 0 bases and 10 bases respectively, with 11 bases between them. Germline CDR1 is SGDLS and CDR2 is YYNGEE.